A single sample gave rise to the 7 T cell receptor beta chains below, sequenced in a study of vaccination effects on CD4 cells after COVID-19. Antigen-specific CD4+ T cells were first expanded with viral peptide pools by the ViraFEST assay and only then sequenced. Cells that had been cultured for 10 days were the source of isolated CD4+ T cells. The study found no prior SARS-CoV-2 infection in the vaccine recipients, who tested negative for nucleocapsid antibodies. Their antigen targets remain unknown. The protocol was immunoSEQ multiplex PCR, while the TCRdb copy is restricted to in-frame clones and leaves out a portion. Of 40,000 to 45,000 clones in the sample, approximately 80% were seen once. The material was CD4+ T cells from PBMCs cultured with HCoV-NL63 spike peptides, obtained before COVID-19 vaccination. Source of these receptors: a human donor who received a COVID-19 vaccine.

The V and J genes are TRBV28 and TRBJ1-6; D is ambiguous. Germline-derived CDR1 and CDR2 are MDHEN and SYDVKM. CDR3 length: 15 amino acids. V lost 6 bases and J lost 7, with 16 bases in between. CDR3 amino acids: CASSGKRGINSPLHF. CDR3 nucleotides: TGTGCCAGCAGCGGTAAAAGAGGTATAAATTCACCCCTCCACTTT.

The rearrangement joins TRBV9 to TRBJ2-2; TRBD1 matches at 8 bases. The CDR3 totals 16 residues. The junction had 5 bases not matched to a gene; V was cut back by 0 bases and J by 4 bases. CDR1 and CDR2 (germline): SGDLS, YYNGEE. For the CDR3, the DNA is TGTGCCAGCAGCGTAGATGGACAGGGTAGCACCGGGGAGCTGTTTTTT. It is translated as CASSVDGQGSTGELFF.

This clone is classed as medium-sized. The genes are TRBV7-2 and TRBJ2-7, with 7 bases aligning to TRBD1. V gave up 3 bases and J gave up 2 bases; unmatched junction bases: 1. The germline gives CDR1 SGHTA, CDR2 FQGNSA. The length of the CDR3 is 13 residues. The CDR3: CASSFGTAYEQYV. The DNA for the CDR3 is TGTGCCAGCAGCTTTGGGACAGCCTACGAGCAGTACGTC.

The V and J genes are TRBV6-5 and TRBJ2-7; D gene uncertain. V shed 5 bases and J shed 6 bases, with 14 bases lying between them. Germline CDR1 and CDR2: MNHEY and SVGAGI. This CDR3 has 13 amino acids. CDR3 sequence reads: CASSPRHSAEQYV. CDR3 in DNA: TGTGCCAGCAGTCCCCGTCATAGTGCCGAGCAGTACGTC.

This clone was observed a few times. V usage is TRBV6-6 and J usage is TRBJ2-5; D tentatively reads TRBD1 or TRBD2 (5 bases each). This CDR3 has 13 amino acids. V was cut by 5 bases and J by 5 bases, with 12 bases left in between. Per germline, CDR1 MNHNY and CDR2 SVGAGI (reference sequence). In nucleotides, the CDR3 is TGTGCCAGCAGTGGGGGAGAAGGGGAGACCCAGTACTTC. Translated: CASSGGEGETQYF.

The chain uses TRBV6-6 and TRBJ2-1; 12 nucleotides agree with TRBD2. Germline values: CDR1 MNHNY, CDR2 SVGAGI (reference sequence). V trimming: 5 bases; J trimming: 5 bases; junction bases outside the gene matches: 7. This CDR3 is 16 amino acids long. The CDR3 region is CASSPFTSGGHNEQFF. The CDR3 region has the DNA TGTGCCAGCAGTCCCTTCACTAGCGGGGGGCACAATGAGCAGTTCTTC.

V is TRBV18 and J is TRBJ1-1, with 7 bases fitting TRBD1. The V segment lost 2 bases and the J segment 4 bases; nucleotides outside the gene matches: 7. CDR1 is KGHSH and CDR2 is LQKENI in the germline V gene. CDR3 length: 15 amino acids. CDR3 region: CASSPSRGASTEAFF. In DNA form, the CDR3 reads TGTGCCAGCTCACCAAGCAGGGGGGCAAGCACTGAAGCTTTCTTT.